These T cell receptor beta chains were read from a single sample in a study of cytomegalovirus exposure and HLA in healthy donors. Here immunoSEQ multiplex PCR was the method, and the copy in TCRdb shows in-frame clones only, minus some. The table records under 200,000 clones, around 77% of them present only once. The source material was PBMCs. The receptor source for this set is a man aged 60 to 75 in good health and CMV-seronegative. CDR3s include the opening cysteine and the closing phenylalanine or tryptophan. A D gene is named only where the DNA matches it firmly. Not every row has a clone size; where given, it reads once, few, many or a size class.

J gene: TRBJ2-4; clone size: few; V gene: TRBV23-1; D gene: .; CDR3 protein: CASSQILRVDIQYF; CDR3 DNA: TGCGCCAGCAGTCAAATCCTGCGGGTGGACATTCAGTACTTC
J gene: TRBJ1-2; clone size: once; V gene: TRBV27; D gene: TRBD1; CDR3 protein: CASSLLGQDFYGYPF; CDR3 DNA: TGTGCCAGCAGTTTATTGGGACAGGACTTCTATGGCTACCCCTTC
J gene: TRBJ1-5; clone size: .; V gene: TRBV6-1; D gene: TRBD1; CDR3 protein: CASSEGGDREHGQPQHF; CDR3 DNA: TGTGCCAGCAGTGAAGGGGGGGACAGGGAGCACGGTCAGCCCCAGCATTTT
J gene: TRBJ2-3; clone size: .; V gene: TRBV5-4; D gene: TRBD2; CDR3 protein: CASSFGGWDTQYF; CDR3 DNA: TGTGCCAGCAGCTTCGGGGGGTGGGATACGCAGTATTTT
J gene: TRBJ1-6; clone size: .; V gene: TRBV5-1; D gene: TRBD1; CDR3 protein: CASSITGDSYNSPLNF; CDR3 DNA: TGCGCCAGCAGCATCACAGGGGACTCCTATAATTCACCCCTCAACTTT
J gene: TRBJ2-3; clone size: .; V gene: TRBV19; D gene: .; CDR3 protein: CASSPGQFSTDTQYF; CDR3 DNA: TGTGCCAGTAGTCCAGGACAGTTCTCCACAGATACGCAGTATTTT
J gene: TRBJ2-1; clone size: few; V gene: TRBV5-4; D gene: TRBD2; CDR3 protein: CASSKTSGGRNEQFF; CDR3 DNA: TGTGCCAGCAGTAAGACTAGCGGAGGTCGAAATGAGCAGTTCTTC
J gene: TRBJ1-2; clone size: .; V gene: TRBV28; D gene: .; CDR3 protein: CASTSVAYGYTF; CDR3 DNA: TGTGCCAGCACTTCGGTTGCCTACGGCTACACCTTC
J gene: TRBJ2-7; clone size: .; V gene: TRBV6-1; D gene: TRBD2; CDR3 protein: CASSEGLAGSYEQYF; CDR3 DNA: TGTGCCAGCAGTGAAGGACTAGCGGGGTCCTACGAGCAGTACTTC
J gene: TRBJ1-5; clone size: .; V gene: TRBV19; D gene: TRBD1; CDR3 protein: CASSIAVTGGGNQPQHF; CDR3 DNA: TGTGCCAGTAGTATAGCGGTGACAGGGGGCGGCAATCAGCCCCAGCATTTT
J gene: TRBJ2-7; clone size: once; V gene: TRBV29-1; D gene: TRBD1; CDR3 protein: CSVATGGNYEQYF; CDR3 DNA: TGCAGCGTCGCTACAGGGGGAAACTACGAGCAGTACTTC
J gene: TRBJ2-7; clone size: .; V gene: TRBV7-9; D gene: .; CDR3 protein: CASSPTGREQYF; CDR3 DNA: TGTGCCAGCAGCCCCACAGGACGCGAGCAGTACTTC
J gene: TRBJ1-1; clone size: .; V gene: TRBV29-1; D gene: .; CDR3 protein: CSVATRAAFF; CDR3 DNA: TGCAGCGTCGCCACGAGGGCGGCTTTCTTT
J gene: TRBJ2-3; clone size: .; V gene: TRBV4-3; D gene: .; CDR3 protein: CASSQLVTDTQYF; CDR3 DNA: TGCGCCAGCAGCCAATTAGTGACAGATACGCAGTATTTT
J gene: TRBJ2-7; clone size: once; V gene: TRBV7-2; D gene: .; CDR3 protein: CASSPPRKADRYEQYF; CDR3 DNA: TGTGCCAGCAGCCCCCCGCGTAAAGCGGATAGGTACGAGCAGTACTTC
J gene: TRBJ1-2; clone size: .; V gene: TRBV28; D gene: TRBD1; CDR3 protein: CASSLTPSRQGALFYGYTF; CDR3 DNA: TGTGCCAGCAGTTTAACCCCCTCTCGGCAGGGGGCCTTATTCTATGGCTACACCTTC
J gene: TRBJ1-1; clone size: .; V gene: TRBV7-9; D gene: .; CDR3 protein: CASSWPSLAFF; CDR3 DNA: TGTGCCAGCAGCTGGCCGTCGTTAGCTTTCTTT
J gene: TRBJ2-1; clone size: .; V gene: TRBV27; D gene: TRBD1; CDR3 protein: CASSPPWRDRVDEQFF; CDR3 DNA: TGTGCCAGCAGTCCTCCGTGGAGGGACAGGGTGGATGAGCAGTTCTTC
J gene: TRBJ1-2; clone size: .; V gene: TRBV6-1; D gene: TRBD1; CDR3 protein: CASSTRQGAYGYTF; CDR3 DNA: TGTGCCAGCAGTACGCGACAGGGGGCCTATGGCTACACCTTC
J gene: TRBJ2-7; clone size: few; V gene: TRBV5-8; D gene: TRBD1; CDR3 protein: CASSLLAGTGGYEQYF; CDR3 DNA: TGTGCCAGCAGCTTGCTGGCCGGGACAGGAGGCTACGAGCAGTACTTC
J gene: TRBJ1-5; clone size: .; V gene: TRBV6-1; D gene: TRBD1; CDR3 protein: CASSPGTDNQPQHF; CDR3 DNA: TGTGCCAGCAGTCCCGGGACAGATAATCAGCCCCAGCATTTT
J gene: TRBJ2-1; clone size: .; V gene: TRBV6-5; D gene: .; CDR3 protein: CASSYAGTLNNEQFF; CDR3 DNA: TGTGCCAGCAGTTACGCCGGGACTCTTAACAATGAGCAGTTCTTC
J gene: TRBJ2-7; clone size: .; V gene: TRBV6-5; D gene: TRBD2; CDR3 protein: CASQPSGRAEQYF; CDR3 DNA: TGTGCCAGCCAGCCTAGCGGGAGAGCCGAGCAGTACTTC
J gene: TRBJ2-5; clone size: .; V gene: TRBV14; D gene: .; CDR3 protein: CASSQDGHNTGLETQYF; CDR3 DNA: TGTGCCAGCAGCCAAGATGGGCACAACACTGGGTTGGAGACCCAGTACTTC
J gene: TRBJ2-7; clone size: .; V gene: TRBV5-1; D gene: .; CDR3 protein: CASSLFRGGGEQYF; CDR3 DNA: TGCGCCAGCAGCTTGTTCCGGGGTGGTGGGGAGCAGTACTTC
J gene: TRBJ2-7; clone size: few; V gene: TRBV7-6; D gene: TRBD1; CDR3 protein: CASSLWDSYEQYF; CDR3 DNA: TGTGCCAGCAGCTTATGGGACAGCTACGAGCAGTACTTC
J gene: TRBJ2-7; clone size: .; V gene: TRBV5-1; D gene: TRBD2; CDR3 protein: CASSLEASGNSYEQYF; CDR3 DNA: TGCGCCAGCAGCTTGGAGGCTAGCGGGAACTCCTACGAGCAGTACTTC
J gene: TRBJ2-7; clone size: .; V gene: TRBV6-1; D gene: TRBD1; CDR3 protein: CASSELSGTGGHEQYF; CDR3 DNA: TGTGCCAGCAGTGAATTGAGTGGGACAGGGGGCCACGAGCAGTACTTC
J gene: TRBJ1-3; clone size: few; V gene: TRBV30; D gene: .; CDR3 protein: CAWRVASGNTIYF; CDR3 DNA: TGTGCCTGGCGGGTGGCGTCTGGAAACACCATATATTTT
J gene: TRBJ2-3; clone size: .; V gene: TRBV7-9; D gene: .; CDR3 protein: CSSSREERAQYF; CDR3 DNA: TGTTCCAGCAGCCGAGAGGAGAGGGCGCAGTATTTT
J gene: TRBJ2-1; clone size: once; V gene: TRBV5-6; D gene: TRBD2; CDR3 protein: CASSKFGVGGVYNEQFF; CDR3 DNA: TGTGCCAGCAGCAAGTTTGGTGTCGGGGGGGTCTACAATGAGCAGTTCTTC
J gene: TRBJ1-2; clone size: .; V gene: TRBV5-1; D gene: .; CDR3 protein: CASSLETRGGYTF; CDR3 DNA: TGCGCCAGCAGCTTGGAAACCCGAGGTGGCTACACCTTC
J gene: TRBJ2-3; clone size: .; V gene: TRBV11-2; D gene: TRBD1; CDR3 protein: CASSLSLGQHTDTQYF; CDR3 DNA: TGTGCCAGCAGCTTATCGTTGGGACAGCACACAGATACGCAGTATTTT
J gene: TRBJ1-2; clone size: .; V gene: TRBV5-5; D gene: .; CDR3 protein: CASSQTGLSDGYTF; CDR3 DNA: TGTGCCAGCAGCCAAACAGGGTTATCAGACGGCTACACCTTC
J gene: TRBJ1-2; clone size: .; V gene: TRBV6-6; D gene: TRBD1; CDR3 protein: CASSPPGQTYGYTF; CDR3 DNA: TGTGCCAGCAGTCCACCGGGACAGACCTATGGCTACACCTTC
J gene: TRBJ1-1; clone size: .; V gene: TRBV7-9; D gene: .; CDR3 protein: CASSLIDHNTEAFF; CDR3 DNA: TGTGCCAGCAGCTTGATAGATCACAACACTGAAGCTTTCTTT
J gene: TRBJ1-5; clone size: few; V gene: TRBV7-8; D gene: .; CDR3 protein: CASSRRGTPGGAQHF; CDR3 DNA: TGTGCCAGCAGCCGGCGAGGAACTCCCGGGGGGGCCCAGCATTTT
J gene: TRBJ2-5; clone size: .; V gene: TRBV28; D gene: .; CDR3 protein: CASSLGGAQETQYF; CDR3 DNA: TGTGCCAGCAGTTTAGGAGGGGCGCAAGAGACCCAGTACTTC
J gene: TRBJ2-1; clone size: .; V gene: TRBV11-2; D gene: .; CDR3 protein: CASSPQYETSSYNEQFF; CDR3 DNA: TGTGCCAGCAGCCCCCAATACGAGACTAGCTCCTACAATGAGCAGTTCTTC
J gene: TRBJ1-6; clone size: .; V gene: TRBV19; D gene: TRBD1; CDR3 protein: CASSINRGLSSYNSPLHF; CDR3 DNA: TGTGCCAGTAGTATTAACAGGGGCTTGAGCTCCTATAATTCACCCCTCCACTTT
J gene: TRBJ2-5; clone size: .; V gene: TRBV5-6; D gene: .; CDR3 protein: CASSFSGAGRETQYF; CDR3 DNA: TGTGCCAGCAGCTTCTCAGGGGCCGGTAGGGAGACCCAGTACTTC
J gene: TRBJ1-4; clone size: few; V gene: TRBV4-3; D gene: .; CDR3 protein: CASSQESGQYGEKLFF; CDR3 DNA: TGCGCCAGCAGCCAAGAATCGGGTCAGTATGGTGAAAAACTGTTTTTT
J gene: TRBJ1-3; clone size: .; V gene: TRBV6-5; D gene: .; CDR3 protein: CASSYRSTGSGNTIYF; CDR3 DNA: TGTGCCAGCAGTTATAGGAGTACAGGTTCCGGAAACACCATATATTTT
J gene: TRBJ1-3; clone size: .; V gene: TRBV9; D gene: .; CDR3 protein: CASSAALPRLGGGIGNTIYF; CDR3 DNA: TGTGCCAGCAGCGCGGCCCTTCCCCGGCTAGGGGGTGGAATTGGAAACACCATATATTTT
J gene: TRBJ2-5; clone size: .; V gene: TRBV27; D gene: TRBD1; CDR3 protein: CASSFLGQTGEQYF; CDR3 DNA: TGTGCCAGCAGTTTCCTCGGACAGACAGGGGAGCAGTACTTC